Following are 30 T cell receptor beta chains from one sample sequenced in a study of T-cell memory formation after mild COVID-19 (dated by TCRdb to 2020 to 2023). The receptor library was made with 5' RACE. The instrument given in TCRdb is Illumina NovaSeq 6000. TCRdb redid the processing of the public reads, applying fastp at Q25 and MiXCR, and retained in-frame beta chains. Records with the same CDR3 protein are collapsed into one entry carrying the most frequent genes and DNA. The table for this sample lists 250,000 to 300,000 distinct CDR3 sequences; roughly 17% of them were counted only once. The ten biggest clones cover 20% to 25% of the sample. Input material: PBMCs or a T cell subset sorted from them (not recorded which). These receptors were collected from a man younger than 30 who had mild COVID-19 (a few samples of this study predate the infection). The sample titles of this study are shuffled in the database, so cell type and time point are left out; the donor was told from shared clones.

The chain couples TRBV7-2 to TRBJ2-1; 12 bases are a match to TRBD1. CDR1 SGHTA and CDR2 FQGNSA come from the germline V gene. Losses at the gene ends were 5 bases for V and 5 bases for J; bases not matched to a gene: 7. The CDR3 extends over 16 amino acids. CDR3 sequence: CASSGPGTGGNNEQFF. For the CDR3, the DNA is TGTGCCAGCAGCGGACCCGGGACAGGGGGCAACAATGAGCAGTTCTTC.

The chain recombines TRBV12-3 or TRBV12-4 with TRBJ2-5, with 9 bases aligning to TRBD1. This CDR3 region has 15 residues. V gave up 6 bases and J gave up 4 bases; unmatched junction bases: 9. CDR3 amino acids: CASRGPGQGIETQYF. CDR3 DNA sequence: TGTGCCAGCAGGGGACCGGGACAGGGTATAGAGACCCAGTACTTC.

The chain is built from TRBV4-1 and TRBJ2-7; TRBD2 agrees at 7 bases. The CDR3 runs 15 residues. V shed 2 bases and J 2 bases; nucleotides not matched to a gene: 6. The germline V gene encodes CDR1 MGHRA and CDR2 YSYEKL. The CDR3 coding sequence is TGCGCCAGCAGCCAAACCTTAGCGGGTACCTACGAGCAGTACTTC. Translating it yields CASSQTLAGTYEQYF.

This rearrangement joins TRBV7-2 to TRBJ2-1; TRBD2 matches 8 bases. The J segment lost 7 bases and the V segment lost 1 base, leaving 6 bases of the junction unmatched. This CDR3 contains 15 residues. Germline V CDR1 and CDR2: SGHTA, FQGNSA. This CDR3 is CASSLVGGARNEQFF. DNA of the CDR3: TGTGCCAGCAGCTTAGTCGGGGGGGCTAGGAATGAGCAGTTCTTC.

J is TRBJ1-2 and V is TRBV4-3; D possibly corresponds to TRBD1 (5 bases). The CDR3 covers 17 residues. Germline V gives CDR1 LGHNA, CDR2 YSLEER. V was pared by 0 bases and J by 0 bases, with 14 bases between. In nucleotides, the CDR3 is TGCGCCAGCAGCCAAGAGGTCGGGGACCTAGCTAACTATGGCTACACCTTC. Encoded protein: CASSQEVGDLANYGYTF.

This clonotype was recorded a few times. The chain employs TRBV3-1 and TRBJ1-3; 8 bases match TRBD1. This CDR3 contains 15 residues. Germline V CDR1 and CDR2: LGHDT, YNNKEL (reference sequence). V shed 5 bases and J 2 bases; nucleotides not matched to a gene: 5. This CDR3 is CASSSRTGPGNTIYF. The CDR3 DNA is TGTGCCAGCAGCTCCCGGACAGGGCCTGGAAACACCATATATTTT.

This clonotype was seen a few times. V and J are TRBV7-3 and TRBJ2-5; the match to TRBD2 covers 7 bases. The CDR3 runs 16 residues. Germline CDR1 is SGHTA and CDR2 is FQGTGA. With 2 bases clipped from V and 3 bases from J, the junction kept 9 bases outside the gene matches. Here the CDR3 DNA reads TGTGCCAGCAGCTTATCCTTTCTTGGGGGGGAAGAGACCCAGTACTTC. It specifies CASSLSFLGGEETQYF.

This rearrangement joins TRBV24-1 to TRBJ2-7; D uncertain. The V gene lost 10 bases and the J gene lost 0 bases, with 12 bases spanning the gap. This CDR3 is built from 13 residues. Germline CDR1 and CDR2: KGHDR and SFDVKD. The DNA for the CDR3 is TGTGCCACAAATTACAGTGCCTCCTACGAGCAGTACGTC. This codes for CATNYSASYEQYV.

The chain carries TRBV5-1 and TRBJ2-1; possible D gene TRBD1, 6 bases. The CDR3 contains 14 residues. The V end was cut by 2 bases, the J end by 2 bases, with 8 bases between. Germline V lookup: CDR1 SGHRS, CDR2 YFSETQ. CDR3: CASSFRDTYNEQFF. The CDR3 nucleotides read TGCGCCAGCAGCTTCCGGGACACCTACAATGAGCAGTTCTTC.

The count of this clonotype is one. Because the CDR3 is missing its conserved closing phenylalanine or tryptophan, this is likely a read error. The V and J genes are TRBV24-1 and TRBJ2-3; D not resolved. CDR1 and CDR2 from the germline V gene are KGHDR and SFDVKD. Deletions cut 4 bases from V and 2 bases from J, with 12 bases between. The CDR3 extends over 15 amino acids. Written as DNA, the CDR3 is TGTGCCACCAGTGACCCGCGGACCTACACAGATACGCAGTATCTT. This encodes CATSDPRTYTDTQYL.

In its sample, this clonotype was seen a few times. The V gene is TRBV7-2, the J gene TRBJ2-2; possibly TRBD1 for D (7 bases). Germline CDR1 reads SGHTA; CDR2 reads FQGNSA. The CDR3 loop spans 15 amino acids. V lost 0 bases and J lost 3, with 8 bases in between. The CDR3 protein is CASSLARGDTGELFF. The CDR3 DNA sequence: TGTGCCAGCAGCTTAGCCAGGGGGGACACCGGGGAGCTGTTTTTT.

This clonotype was seen more than once but under ten times. This rearrangement joins TRBV10-3 to TRBJ2-2, with no clear D. The CDR3 loop spans 15 amino acids. V lost 6 bases and J 1 base, leaving 12 bases between the germline ends. From germline, CDR1 is ENHRY and CDR2 SYGVKD. CDR3 residues: CAISRESRNTGELFF. The CDR3 DNA is TGTGCCATCAGCCGTGAGTCCCGGAACACCGGGGAGCTGTTTTTT.

In this sample, this clonotype turned up a few times. V gene TRBV15 combines with J gene TRBJ2-5; weak D call: TRBD1 (6 bases). Germline V CDR1 and CDR2: LNHNV, YYDKDF (reference sequence). Trimming removed 2 bases at V and 5 bases at J, with 18 bases between. This CDR3 is 16 amino acids long. CDR3 in DNA: TGTGCCACCAGCAGATCTCGGACAGACCCGGGGGAGACCCAGTACTTC. Its translation: CATSRSRTDPGETQYF.

This clonotype was counted a few times. Its ends do not fully match the called genes, so a read error is possible. This chain connects TRBV9 to TRBJ2-3; 10 nucleotides agree with TRBD2. This CDR3 spans 13 amino acids. Germline assignment: CDR1 SGDLS and CDR2 YYNGEE. CDR3 bases: TGTGCCAGCAGCGTAGAAACTAGCGGGGTCCCAAATTTT. Its protein product is CASSVETSGVPNF.

The chain combines TRBV28 with TRBJ2-7; weak D call: TRBD1 (5 bases). The CDR3 has 13 amino acids. CDR1 is MDHEN, CDR2 SYDVKM, per germline. Trimming stripped 3 bases from V and 5 bases from J, with 11 bases between. The CDR3 is CASSFSRVHEQYV. Here the CDR3 DNA reads TGTGCCAGCAGTTTTTCCAGGGTACACGAGCAGTACGTC.

The genes are TRBV12-3 or TRBV12-4 and TRBJ1-1; D unresolved. The V end lost 6 bases, the J end lost 6 bases, and 5 bases lay between the germline ends. The CDR3 contains 10 residues. This CDR3 reads CASRSAEAFF. In DNA form, the CDR3 reads TGTGCCAGCAGGTCGGCTGAAGCTTTCTTT.

This clonotype was counted only a few times. This rearrangement joins TRBV5-6 to TRBJ2-7, with D unresolved. Looked up from germline, CDR1 is SGHDT and CDR2 is YYEEEE. This CDR3 is 13 amino acids long. Trimming took 1 base from V and 2 from J, leaving 7 bases between them. As DNA, the CDR3 is TGTGCCAGCAGCTTGCCTAACACCTACGAGCAGTACGTC. Translated: CASSLPNTYEQYV.

This clonotype has a handful of counts. This rearrangement joins TRBV24-1 to TRBJ2-5; 7 nucleotides agree with TRBD1. Germline trimming cut 3 bases from V and 0 bases from J; bases unmatched to any gene: 0. The CDR3 is 14 amino acids. Germline V CDR1 and CDR2: KGHDR, SFDVKD. CDR3 nucleotides: TGTGCCACCAGTGATACAGGGGACCAAGAGACCCAGTACTTC. It is translated as CATSDTGDQETQYF.

The chain combines TRBV5-1 with TRBJ2-1; D perhaps matches TRBD2 (6 bases). CDR3 length: 14 residues. Germline V gene lookup returns CDR1 SGHRS and CDR2 YFSETQ. V lost 4 bases and J lost 7, with 15 bases in between. Written as DNA, the CDR3 is TGCGCCAGCAGCCCGCCCGGGGGAGGAAATGAGCAGTTCTTC. Translating gives CASSPPGGGNEQFF.

This clonotype was seen a handful of times. V is TRBV7-2 and J is TRBJ1-4, with a tentative D call TRBD1 (5 bases). Deletions cut 5 bases from V and 0 bases from J, with 10 bases between. The V gene's germline CDR1 is SGHTA and CDR2 FQGNSA. This CDR3 spans 15 amino acids. The CDR3 region has the DNA TGTGCCAGCAGCAAGACAGCGTCAACTAATGAAAAACTGTTTTTT. Translation: CASSKTASTNEKLFF.

There are a few counts of this clonotype. The V call is TRBV6-6, the J call TRBJ1-6; a possible D gene is TRBD1 (6 bases). The CDR3 is 14 amino acids. Germline CDR1 reads MNHNY; CDR2 reads SVGAGI (reference sequence). The CDR3 spells CAACFGGHNSPLHF. In nucleotides, the CDR3 is TGTGCAGCATGTTTTGGGGGCCATAATTCACCCCTCCACTTT.

The chain couples TRBV20-1 to TRBJ1-1, with 8 nucleotides matching TRBD1. J was trimmed by 5 bases and V by 3 bases; bases with no gene match: 8. CDR1 is DFQATT and CDR2 is SNEGSKA in the germline V gene (reference sequence). There are 14 residues in the CDR3. The CDR3 protein is CSASPTGAVTEAFF. CDR3 nucleotides: TGCAGTGCTAGTCCGACAGGGGCCGTTACTGAAGCTTTCTTT.

The table lists this clonotype with a few counts. This chain links TRBV3-1 with TRBJ2-1; 15 nucleotides align to TRBD2. CDR3 size: 16 residues. The J segment lost 9 bases and the V segment lost 4 bases, leaving 7 bases of the junction unmatched. The germline V gene encodes CDR1 LGHDT and CDR2 YNNKEL (reference sequence). This CDR3 reads CASSPGLAGGYGEQFF. Here the CDR3 DNA reads TGTGCCAGCAGCCCCGGACTAGCGGGGGGGTATGGTGAGCAGTTCTTC.

This clonotype occurred many times. The chain links TRBV20-1 to TRBJ1-2, with D uncertain. The V and J ends lost 2 bases and 0 bases respectively, with 13 bases between them. CDR1 is DFQATT, CDR2 SNEGSKA, per germline (reference sequence). This CDR3 has 15 amino acids. Here the CDR3 DNA reads TGCAGTGCTAGAAGCCCCTGGAGCGCTAACTATGGCTACACCTTC. The encoded protein is CSARSPWSANYGYTF.

The rearrangement joins TRBV9 to TRBJ1-6; tentative D call: TRBD1 (5 bases). V lost 2 bases and J 5 bases, leaving 17 bases between the germline ends. CDR3 length equals 17 residues. The germline V gene encodes CDR1 SGDLS and CDR2 YYNGEE. The CDR3 loop is CASSVRSRVGDNSPLHF. The CDR3, as DNA: TGTGCCAGCAGCGTGCGGTCCAGGGTTGGTGATAATTCACCCCTCCACTTT. Complete variable domain (other parts from reference TRBV9 and TRBJ1-6): DSGVTQTPKHLITATGQRVTLRCSPRSGDLSVYWYQQSLDQGLQFLIQYYNGEERAKGNILERFSAQQFPDLHSELNLSSLELGDSALYFCASSVRSRVGDNSPLHFGNGTRLTVT.

The gene calls are TRBV6-5 and TRBJ1-1, with TRBD1 identical over 11 bases. Germline V gene sequence: CDR1 MNHEY, CDR2 SVGAGI. V was pared by 2 bases and J by 3 bases, with 2 bases of the junction left unmatched. The CDR3 loop spans 15 amino acids. The CDR3 loop is CASSYGDRGDTEAFF. The CDR3 bases are TGTGCCAGCAGTTACGGGGACAGGGGGGACACTGAAGCTTTCTTT.

This clonotype was recorded a few times. The V gene is TRBV19, the J gene TRBJ1-6; TRBD1 matches 8 bases. This CDR3 has 14 amino acids. Germline V gives CDR1 LNHDA, CDR2 SQIVND (reference sequence). With V trimmed by 7 bases and J by 6 bases, 5 bases remained unmatched. The CDR3 sequence is CASTRGRSNSPLHF. CDR3 coding DNA: TGTGCCAGTACCAGGGGGCGCAGTAATTCACCCCTCCACTTT.

This chain uses TRBV7-6 with TRBJ1-1, with D hard to call. This CDR3 region has 13 residues. The V gene lost 4 bases and the J gene lost 5 bases, with 11 bases spanning the gap. The V gene's germline CDR1 is SGHVS and CDR2 FNYEAQ. CDR3 DNA: TGTGCCAGCAGCTCGCTGGAAGGGACTGAAGCTTTCTTT. Its protein is CASSSLEGTEAFF. Full variable domain (missing parts from reference TRBV7-6 and TRBJ1-1): GAGVSQSPRYKVTKRGQDVALRCDPISGHVSLYWYRQALGQGPEFLTYFNYEAQQDKSGLPNDRFSAERPEGSISTLTIQRTEQRDSAMYRCASSSLEGTEAFFGQGTRLTVV.

The chain links TRBV7-2 to TRBJ1-4, with unresolved D. Trimming pared 7 bases from V and 6 bases from J, leaving 21 bases between. The CDR3 is 16 amino acids. Germline V gives CDR1 SGHTA, CDR2 FQGNSA. Written as DNA, the CDR3 is TGTGCCAGCACCCCCGGGTATGGGGAGGAGTATGAAAAACTGTTTTTT. Translating gives CASTPGYGEEYEKLFF.

This clonotype was seen a few times. The chain uses TRBV11-1 and TRBJ2-7, with 8 bases that match TRBD1. The CDR3 is 15 amino acids. Trimming took 5 bases from V and 4 from J; bases not matched to a gene: 10. Germline CDR1 and CDR2: SGHAT and FQDESV (reference sequence). Here the CDR3 DNA reads TGTGCCAGCAGCCTAAACAGGGGGGCACCGTACGAGCAGTACTTC. Its protein is CASSLNRGAPYEQYF. Full variable domain (rest looked up from reference TRBV11-1 and TRBJ2-7): EAEVAQSPRYKITEKSQAVAFWCDPISGHATLYWYRQILGQGPELLVQFQDESVVDDSQLPKDRFSAERLKGVDSTLKIQPAELGDSAMYLCASSLNRGAPYEQYFGPGTRLTVT.